The 24 T cell receptor beta chains below come from one sample, sequenced in a study of blood T cell repertoires in COVID-19 (dated by TCRdb to about 2020). Preparation of the library involved the immunoSEQ multiplex PCR assay. Imported from immuneACCESS, the table was reduced by TCRdb to in-frame sequences with V and J called. These copies leave out some clones; in studies compared against another copy, an unresolved V gene accounts for under half, and the cause of the remainder is not known. Across this sample there are 400,000 or so clones, with about 88% seen only once. The top ten hold approximately 1.5% of the sample. Sequenced input: peripheral blood. Every receptor here comes from a woman aged 35 to 49 with COVID-19, enrolled during active disease.

This chain links TRBV2 with TRBJ2-1, with a tentative D call TRBD1 (6 bases). Looked up from germline, CDR1 is SNHLY and CDR2 is FYNNEI. There are 15 residues in the CDR3. Trimming took off 4 bases at V and 10 bases at J, with 20 bases between the two ends. This chain's CDR3 is CASSVAPRGNGEQFF. CDR3 DNA: TGTGCCAGCAGTGTGGCCCCTAGGGGGAATGGGGAGCAGTTCTTC.

Worth noting for this clone: At the DNA level, this CDR3 is encoded by other sequences in the same sample as well. J is TRBJ2-7 and V is TRBV6-6; no definite D call. The CDR3 consists of 13 residues. Germline CDR1 is MNHNY and CDR2 is SVGAGI (reference sequence). Trimming cost V 2 bases and J 3 bases, with 8 bases left between them. The CDR3 DNA reads TGTGCCAGCAGTTACGAACAGATCTACGAGCAGTACTTC. Translation gives CASSYEQIYEQYF.

This CDR3 is CASRTGETQYF. CDR3 bases: TGTGCCAGCAGAACGGGAGAGACCCAGTACTTC. The V call is TRBV6-5, the J call TRBJ2-5; no firm D call. The CDR3 extends over 11 amino acids. Trimming shortened V by 6 bases and J by 4 bases, and 6 bases separated the two germline ends. Germline V gene sequence: CDR1 MNHEY, CDR2 SVGAGI.

The rearrangement links TRBV27 to TRBJ1-4; unclear D gene. CDR1 is MNHEY and CDR2 is SMNVEV in the germline V gene (reference sequence). The V gene lost 3 bases and the J gene lost 0 bases, with 8 bases spanning the gap. The CDR3 has 15 amino acids. This chain's CDR3 is CASSFFPATNEKLFF. The DNA of the CDR3 is TGTGCCAGCAGTTTTTTCCCTGCAACTAATGAAAAACTGTTTTTT.

In its sample, this clone was seen a few times. The chain is built from TRBV7-8 and TRBJ1-2; D unclear. The V gene lost 5 bases and the J gene lost 0 bases, with 13 bases spanning the gap. The CDR3 extends over 15 amino acids. The germline gives CDR1 SGHVS, CDR2 FQNEAQ. CDR3 coding DNA: TGTGCCAGCAGCCGACTAATACAACCTAACTATGGCTACACCTTC. It translates to CASSRLIQPNYGYTF.

The V call is TRBV14, the J call TRBJ1-2; D not certain. Germline V lookup: CDR1 SGHDN, CDR2 FVKESK. V shed 0 bases and J shed 4 bases, with 12 bases lying between them. This CDR3 is 15 amino acids long. The chain's CDR3 is CASSQDQVLTYGYTF. In DNA, the CDR3 is TGTGCCAGCAGCCAAGATCAGGTTTTAACCTATGGCTACACCTTC.

This clone was seen only once. The chain is built from TRBV7-2 and TRBJ1-2; possibly TRBD1 for D (5 bases). Germline-derived CDR1 and CDR2 are SGHTA and FQGNSA. The CDR3 sequence is 14 residues long. V lost 5 bases, J lost 0 bases, and 10 bases lay in between. The CDR3: CASSPGGPNYGYTF. In DNA, the CDR3 is TGTGCCAGCAGCCCGGGGGGTCCTAACTATGGCTACACCTTC.

The chain uses TRBV7-9 and TRBJ1-6; 8 bases match TRBD1. The CDR3 sequence is 13 residues long. Germline values: CDR1 SEHNR, CDR2 FQNEAQ (reference sequence). Trimming cost V 6 bases and J 11 bases; bases outside gene matches: 6. The CDR3 reads CASSMDRDAPLHF. CDR3 in DNA: TGTGCCAGCAGTATGGACAGGGACGCACCCCTCCACTTT. The full variable domain, in which reference TRBV7-9 and TRBJ1-6 provide the parts outside the CDR3, is DTGVSQNPRHKITKRGQNVTFRCDPISEHNRLYWYRQTLGQGPEFLTYFQNEAQLEKSRLLSDRFSAERPKGSFSTLEIQRTEQGDSAMYLCASSMDRDAPLHFGNGTRLTVT.

The rearrangement joins TRBV25-1 to TRBJ2-3; no clear D gene. From germline, CDR1 is MGHDK and CDR2 SYGVNS. The length of the CDR3 is 11 residues. Trimming removed 4 bases at V and 7 bases at J, with 6 bases between. The CDR3: CASSGGNTQYF. The CDR3 bases are TGTGCCAGCAGTGGCGGTAATACGCAGTATTTT.

The rearrangement uses TRBV5-4 and TRBJ2-2, with 10 bases fitting TRBD2. CDR3 length: 15 residues. V lost 4 bases to trimming and J lost 4 bases; unmatched junction nucleotides: 4. Germline V gene data show CDR1 as SGHNT and CDR2 as YYREEE (reference sequence). The CDR3 DNA follows: TGTGCCAGCAGCCCAGCGGGGGGGAGCACCGGGGAGCTGTTTTTT. Translation gives CASSPAGGSTGELFF. Variable domain in full (rest from reference TRBV5-4 and TRBJ2-2): ETGVTQSPTHLIKTRGQQVTLRCSSQSGHNTVSWYQQALGQGPQFIFQYYREEENGRGNFPPRFSGLQFPNYSSELNVNALELDDSALYLCASSPAGGSTGELFFGEGSRLTVL.

A few counts support this clone. This chain connects TRBV19 to TRBJ1-2, with 8 bases fitting TRBD1. CDR1 is LNHDA, CDR2 SQIVND, per germline (reference sequence). The CDR3 spans 15 residues. The trim removed 5 bases at V and 0 bases at J, leaving 5 bases unmatched. Here the CDR3 DNA reads TGTGCCAGTAGTGTGAAACAGGGGGCTAACTATGGCTACACCTTC. It is translated as CASSVKQGANYGYTF.

This chain links TRBV28 with TRBJ2-5; possible D gene TRBD2, 6 bases. CDR1 is MDHEN and CDR2 is SYDVKM in the germline V gene. This CDR3 has 13 residues. V dropped 5 bases and J dropped 2 bases, with 9 bases sitting between them. CDR3 nucleotide sequence: TGTGCCAGCAGTCAGGGACTGCAAGAGACCCAGTACTTC. This encodes CASSQGLQETQYF.

This clone appeared once. The chain links TRBV5-1 to TRBJ1-2, with TRBD1 matching over 9 bases. The CDR3 contains 17 residues. Germline V lookup: CDR1 SGHRS, CDR2 YFSETQ. V dropped 4 bases and J dropped 2; count of bases not matched to a gene: 12. CDR3: CASSQHTGGGLNYGYTF. CDR3 in DNA: TGCGCCAGCAGCCAACATACAGGGGGCGGCCTAAACTATGGCTACACCTTC.

This chain uses TRBV7-3 with TRBJ2-3, with 12 positions matching TRBD2. Germline CDR1 SGHTA, CDR2 FQGTGA. V shed 2 bases and J 9 bases; nucleotides not matched to a gene: 12. CDR3 length: 17 residues. CDR3 coding DNA: TGTGCCAGCAGCTTAGACGGACTAGCGGGGACGGGGAGGACGCAGTATTTT. It yields the protein CASSLDGLAGTGRTQYF.

The chain joins TRBV3-1 (or the pseudogene TRBV3-2) to TRBJ1-2, with TRBD1 as a possible D gene (5 bases). Trimming took 0 bases from V and 8 from J, leaving 13 bases between them. The CDR3 totals 14 residues. In germline, CDR1 is LGHDT, CDR2 YNNKEL (reference sequence). The CDR3 protein is CASSQEGRGGGYTF. CDR3 nucleotides: TGTGCCAGCAGCCAAGAGGGTAGGGGCGGCGGCTACACCTTC.

The chain is built from TRBV6-6 and TRBJ1-3, with D uncertain. This CDR3 is built from 13 residues. Germline CDR1 is MNHNY and CDR2 is SVGAGI (reference sequence). The germline V and J ends were trimmed by 4 bases and 2 bases, with 6 bases remaining between them. The CDR3 protein is CASSSLPGNTIYF. CDR3 in DNA: TGTGCCAGCAGTTCTCTTCCTGGAAACACCATATATTTT.

The chain carries TRBV2 and TRBJ1-5; TRBD1 matches 9 bases. The trim removed 4 bases at V and 6 bases at J, leaving 4 bases unmatched. The CDR3 has 14 amino acids. Per germline, CDR1 SNHLY and CDR2 FYNNEI. The CDR3 loop is CASSVTGGLQPQHF. The CDR3 DNA follows: TGTGCCAGCAGTGTTACAGGGGGCCTTCAGCCCCAGCATTTT.

This sequence joins TRBV15 and TRBJ1-4, with D unclear. Germline CDR1 LNHNV, CDR2 YYDKDF (reference sequence). V lost 1 base and J lost 7, with 4 bases in between. The CDR3 spans 12 residues. DNA of the CDR3: TGTGCCACCAGCAGAGCGGGTGAAAAACTGTTTTTT. Protein sequence: CATSRAGEKLFF.

The J gene is TRBJ2-1, the V gene TRBV11-2; 11 bases line up with TRBD2. The CDR3 loop spans 16 amino acids. The V gene's germline CDR1 is SGHAT and CDR2 FQNNGV. V dropped 7 bases and J dropped 2; count of bases not matched to a gene: 7. CDR3 bases: TGTGCCAGCAACCCTTCTAGCGGGGGGCCCTACAATGAGCAGTTCTTC. Protein product: CASNPSSGGPYNEQFF. Together with reference TRBV11-2 and TRBJ2-1, the CDR3 gives the full variable domain: EAGVAQSPRYKIIEKRQSVAFWCNPISGHATLYWYQQILGQGPKLLIQFQNNGVVDDSQLPKDRFSAERLKGVDSTLKIQPAKLEDSAVYLCASNPSSGGPYNEQFFGPGTRLTVL.

This chain uses TRBV24-1 with TRBJ2-5, with 9 bases aligning to TRBD2. This CDR3 has 16 residues. The trim removed 1 base at V and 5 bases at J, leaving 7 bases unmatched. Per the germline V gene, CDR1 is KGHDR and CDR2 is SFDVKD. The CDR3 coding sequence is TGTGCCACCAGTGATTTAGGCGGGGGGGCCTGGGAGACCCAGTACTTC. Protein sequence: CATSDLGGGAWETQYF.

This chain uses TRBV27 with TRBJ2-7, with 7 bases matching TRBD2. Trimming cost V 2 bases and J 7 bases; bases outside gene matches: 11. This CDR3 has 15 residues. Per germline, CDR1 MNHEY and CDR2 SMNVEV (reference sequence). The CDR3 reads CASSLGAGVWGEQYF. Here the CDR3 DNA reads TGTGCCAGCAGTTTAGGGGCGGGAGTATGGGGGGAGCAGTACTTC.

The genes are TRBV5-1 and TRBJ1-3, with 7 nucleotides matching TRBD1. J lost 0 bases, V lost 3 bases, and 9 bases had no gene match. Germline loops: CDR1 SGHRS, CDR2 YFSETQ. This CDR3 is 17 amino acids long. CDR3 nucleotides: TGCGCCAGCAGCTCGCAAGGGGGCCTCTTCTCTGGAAACACCATATATTTT. It yields the protein CASSSQGGLFSGNTIYF.

This chain links TRBV27 with TRBJ1-2; no reliable D call. Germline loops: CDR1 MNHEY, CDR2 SMNVEV (reference sequence). Trimming cost V 2 bases and J 5 bases, with 12 bases left between them. The CDR3 contains 14 residues. Here the CDR3 reads CASSLVADSYGYTF. The CDR3 bases are TGTGCCAGCAGTTTAGTTGCGGATTCTTATGGCTACACCTTC.

V is TRBV7-9 and J is TRBJ1-1, with unresolved D. The V end was cut by 4 bases, the J end by 6 bases, with 12 bases between. Germline assignment: CDR1 SEHNR and CDR2 FQNEAQ (reference sequence). The CDR3 contains 13 residues. The CDR3 region has the DNA TGTGCCAGCAGCTATGGTGGAGGCGCTGAAGCTTTCTTT. This gives the protein CASSYGGGAEAFF.